Listed below are T cell receptor beta chains from one sample, sequenced in a study of CXCR3-negative and CXCR3-positive naive CD8 T cells. After re-calling the 5' RACE reads, TCRdb lists one entry per CDR3 protein, DNA absent. The sample's table shows 40,000 to 45,000 distinct CDR3 sequences. The material sequenced was memory CD8+ T cells from blood. These receptors all come from a human donor in good health. Some clones in this sample may be carry-over from other donors' samples. Each CDR3 is given with its conserved first and last residue. Clone size is stated in some rows and not others, as once, few, many or a class when expanded.

j_call | v_call | clone_size | cdr3_aa
TRBJ2-3 | TRBV29-1 | NA | CSVEFRGPDTQYF
TRBJ2-3 | TRBV12-3/TRBV12-4 | NA | CASSFRLAGGTDTQYF
TRBJ2-2 | TRBV29-1 | NA | CSVGRANVGELFF
TRBJ1-4 | TRBV20-1 | NA | CSALDRGLNEKLFF
TRBJ1-1 | TRBV7-6 | NA | CASSYTGGSTEAFF
TRBJ2-1 | TRBV4-3 | NA | CASSQDQWGYEQFF
TRBJ2-3 | TRBV6-2/TRBV6-3 | NA | CASSFLADTQYF
TRBJ2-1 | TRBV11-2 | NA | CASSPGPSYNEQFF
TRBJ2-7 | TRBV11-2 | NA | CASSTTGTAAYEQYF
TRBJ1-2 | TRBV29-1 | NA | CSVEAGGQVLGYTF
TRBJ2-2 | TRBV5-1 | NA | CASSLGTSGTNTGELFF
TRBJ2-1 | TRBV7-8 | NA | CASSLSGGAGEQFF
TRBJ2-5 | TRBV29-1 | NA | CSVDKLKGGDETQYF
TRBJ2-3 | TRBV29-1 | NA | CSVEGSSLASTDTQYF
TRBJ1-1 | TRBV12-3/TRBV12-4 | NA | CASTSLGLLEAFF
TRBJ2-2 | TRBV7-7 | NA | CASSSGGTGVPGELFF
TRBJ2-5 | TRBV6-6 | NA | CASSSDLSDAGGETQYF
TRBJ2-7 | TRBV7-8 | NA | CASSPPPEEDEQYF
TRBJ2-1 | TRBV7-2 | medium-sized | CASSPKNEQFF
TRBJ1-6 | TRBV29-1 | NA | CSAGTGGNSPLHF
TRBJ2-1 | TRBV4-2 | medium-sized | CASSQDNQGGPSEQFF
TRBJ2-3 | TRBV7-9 | NA | CASSPTSGGEIDTQYF
TRBJ1-4 | TRBV6-6 | NA | CASSHRGDNEKLFF